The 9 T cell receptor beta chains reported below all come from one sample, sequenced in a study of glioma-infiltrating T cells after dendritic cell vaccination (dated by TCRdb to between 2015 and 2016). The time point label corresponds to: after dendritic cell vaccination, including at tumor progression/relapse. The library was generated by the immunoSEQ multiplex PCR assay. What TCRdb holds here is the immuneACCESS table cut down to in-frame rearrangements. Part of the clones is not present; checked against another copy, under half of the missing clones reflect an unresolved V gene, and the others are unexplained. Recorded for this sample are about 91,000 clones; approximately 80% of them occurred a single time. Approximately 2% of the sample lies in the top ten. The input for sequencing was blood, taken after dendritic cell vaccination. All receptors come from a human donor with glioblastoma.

The CDR3 DNA follows: TGTGCCAGCAGTGCTCTGCGCGGGGAGCTGTTTTTT. Translating gives CASSALRGELFF. V gene TRBV2 combines with J gene TRBJ2-2; D remains ambiguous. CDR1 SNHLY and CDR2 FYNNEI come from the germline V gene. There are 12 residues in the CDR3. V was shortened by 4 bases and J by 7 bases, with 7 bases between the two germline ends. The full variable domain, in which reference TRBV2 and TRBJ2-2 provide the parts outside the CDR3, is EPEVTQTPSHQVTQMGQEVILRCVPISNHLYFYWYRQILGQKVEFLVSFYNNEISEKSEIFDDQFSVERPDGSNFTLKIRSTKLEDSAMYFCASSALRGELFFGEGSRLTVL.

CDR3 loop: CASSPQRSYNEQFF. The CDR3 DNA reads as TGCGCCAGCAGCCCCCAGCGGAGCTACAATGAGCAGTTCTTC. The V and J genes are TRBV5-1 and TRBJ2-1; TRBD2 is a possible D gene (5 bases). V was shortened by 4 bases and J by 3 bases, with 11 bases between the two germline ends. The CDR3 sequence is 14 residues long. Germline V gene lookup returns CDR1 SGHRS and CDR2 YFSETQ.

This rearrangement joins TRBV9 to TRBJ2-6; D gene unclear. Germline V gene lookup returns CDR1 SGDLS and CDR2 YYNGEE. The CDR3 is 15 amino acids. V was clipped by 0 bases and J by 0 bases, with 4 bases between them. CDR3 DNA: TGTGCCAGCAGCGTAGGGAGCTCTGGGGCCAACGTCCTGACTTTC. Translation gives CASSVGSSGANVLTF.

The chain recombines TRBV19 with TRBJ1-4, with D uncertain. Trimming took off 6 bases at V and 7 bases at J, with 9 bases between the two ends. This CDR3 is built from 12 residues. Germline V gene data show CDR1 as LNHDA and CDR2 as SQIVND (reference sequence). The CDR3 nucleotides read TGTGCCAGTAGCCAGCGGGCTGAAAAACTGTTTTTT. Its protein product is CASSQRAEKLFF.

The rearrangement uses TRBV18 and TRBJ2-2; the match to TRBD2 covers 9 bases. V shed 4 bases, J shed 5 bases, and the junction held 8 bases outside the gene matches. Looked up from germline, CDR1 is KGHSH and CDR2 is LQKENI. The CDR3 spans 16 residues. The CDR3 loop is CASSRGIAGETGELFF. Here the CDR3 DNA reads TGTGCCAGCTCACGTGGGATAGCGGGAGAAACCGGGGAGCTGTTTTTT.

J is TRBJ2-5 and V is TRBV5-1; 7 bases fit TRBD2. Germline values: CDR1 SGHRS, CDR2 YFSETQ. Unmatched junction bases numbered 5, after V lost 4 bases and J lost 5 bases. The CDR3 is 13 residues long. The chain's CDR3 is CASSGRAGETQYF. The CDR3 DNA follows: TGCGCCAGCAGCGGGAGGGCTGGGGAGACCCAGTACTTC. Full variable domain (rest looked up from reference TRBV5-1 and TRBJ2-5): KAGVTQTPRYLIKTRGQQVTLSCSPISGHRSVSWYQQTPGQGLQFLFEYFSETQRNKGNFPGRFSGRQFSNSRSEMNVSTLELGDSALYLCASSGRAGETQYFGPGTRLLVL.

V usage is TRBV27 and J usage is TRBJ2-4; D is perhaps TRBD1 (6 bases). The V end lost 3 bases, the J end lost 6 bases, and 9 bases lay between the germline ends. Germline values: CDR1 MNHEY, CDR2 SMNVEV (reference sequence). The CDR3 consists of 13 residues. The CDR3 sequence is CASSFQDRNIQYF. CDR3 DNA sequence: TGTGCCAGCAGTTTCCAGGACAGAAACATTCAGTACTTC.

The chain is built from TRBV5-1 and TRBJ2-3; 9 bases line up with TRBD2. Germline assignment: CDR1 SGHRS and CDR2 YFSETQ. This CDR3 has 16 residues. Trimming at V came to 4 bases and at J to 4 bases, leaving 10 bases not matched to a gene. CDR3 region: CASSQPGRGGSDTQYF. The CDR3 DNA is TGCGCCAGCAGCCAGCCGGGGCGGGGGGGTTCAGATACGCAGTATTTT.

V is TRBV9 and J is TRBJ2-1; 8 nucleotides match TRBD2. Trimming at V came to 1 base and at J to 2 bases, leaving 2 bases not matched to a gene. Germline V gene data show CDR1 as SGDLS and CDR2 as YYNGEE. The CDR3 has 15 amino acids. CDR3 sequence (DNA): TGTGCCAGCAGCGTACGGGGGGGCCCCTACAATGAGCAGTTCTTC. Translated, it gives CASSVRGGPYNEQFF.